This note documents a single T cell receptor beta chain sequence. As yet, its antigen is unknown. TCR beta cDNA libraries included unique molecular identifiers. TCRdb reprocessed the PCR reads with MiXCR, giving one entry per CDR3 protein. The top ten clones hold roughly 5% of a sample with some 800,000 distinct CDR3 sequences, under 60% of them seen once. V was clipped by 2 bases and J by 1 base, with 11 bases between them. Germline V gene data show CDR1 as SNHLY and CDR2 as FYNNEI. This CDR3 comprises 15 residues. These data come from a study of post-analysis software for immune sequencing data. Study findings and constraints: Clustering by F measure revealed strong co-clustering among samples prepared together in one batch. Roughly five TRBV segments appeared more often in patients than in controls, and TRBV5-6, TRBV5-1 and TRBV20-1 were among these.

The sequenced material came from blood. The TCR comes from a girl under 18 with multiple sclerosis. The chain joins TRBV2 to TRBJ1-2; unclear D gene. The CDR3 coding sequence is TGTGCCAGCAGTGAATCCCCGGGAGATAACTATGGCTACACCTTC. This sequence encodes CASSESPGDNYGYTF.